The rows below give T cell receptor beta chains drawn from one sample of a study of control samples from healthy donors and cancer patients. The method was immunoSEQ multiplex PCR; TCRdb's version includes in-frame clones alone and lacks a portion of them. This sample has 100,000 to 150,000 clones, with roughly 84% found just once. The sample comprised blood. The receptors here all came from a man younger than 35 in good health. Each CDR3 is given with its conserved first and last residue. The D gene is left open where the match is weak. The size entry is marked missing in some rows and otherwise reads once, few, many or a size class.

J | D | size | V | DNA | CDR3
TRBJ2-2 | . | . | TRBV11-3 | TGTGCCAGCAGCTTAGGTCAGCCTACCTTTGAGCTGTTTTTT | CASSLGQPTFELFF
TRBJ1-3 | . | . | TRBV7-2 | TGTGCCAGCAGCTTAGTGCCGGGATCTGGAAACACCATATATTTT | CASSLVPGSGNTIYF
TRBJ1-3 | TRBD1 | . | TRBV19 | TGTGCCAGTAGTCCATCGACAGGGGGTCTCGACACCATATATTTT | CASSPSTGGLDTIYF
TRBJ1-1 | . | . | TRBV6-5 | TGTGCCAGCGCAAAAGGAACTTGGGACACTGAAGCTTTCTTT | CASAKGTWDTEAFF
TRBJ1-1 | . | . | TRBV6-5 | TGTGCCAGCAGGAACCCCCGAAAGGCGAACACTGAAGCTTTCTTT | CASRNPRKANTEAFF
TRBJ1-5 | . | . | TRBV30 | TGTGCCTGGAGTGTTGGCGGAGGTTCCAATCAGCCCCAGCATTTT | CAWSVGGGSNQPQHF
TRBJ2-3 | TRBD2 | once | TRBV2 | TGTGCCAGCACCTCTAGCGGGAGGGCCGGAGATACGCAGTATTTT | CASTSSGRAGDTQYF
TRBJ1-2 | TRBD1 | . | TRBV6-5 | TGTGCCAGCAGTCGGGACAGTAAGAACTATGGCTACACCTTC | CASSRDSKNYGYTF
TRBJ1-1 | . | . | TRBV19 | TGTGCCAGTATATTGCTTGGAGGTAAGGATGGTGAAGCTTTCTTT | CASILLGGKDGEAFF
TRBJ2-3 | TRBD2 | . | TRBV4-3 | TGCGCCAGCAGCCAAGCTCGCCCAGGACTAGCGGTTATTAGCACAGATACGCAGTATTTT | CASSQARPGLAVISTDTQYF
TRBJ1-4 | TRBD1 | once | TRBV7-9 | TGTGCCAGCAGCTCACAGGGGAAGCTGCAGAAACTGTTTTTT | CASSSQGKLQKLFF
TRBJ1-1 | . | . | TRBV12-3/TRBV12-4 | TGTGCCAGCAGTCCAGCCTACACTGAAGCTTTCTTT | CASSPAYTEAFF
TRBJ2-3 | . | . | TRBV15 | TGTGCCACCAGCAGCACAGATACGCAGTATTTT | CATSSTDTQYF
TRBJ2-7 | . | . | TRBV5-1 | TGCGCCAGCAGCTTGACATCAAGCAGGGGGGGGTCCTACGAGCAGTACTTC | CASSLTSSRGGSYEQYF
TRBJ1-1 | . | . | TRBV5-1 | TGCGCCAGCAGCTTGGGCCCGATGAACACTGAAGCTTTCTTT | CASSLGPMNTEAFF
TRBJ2-3 | . | . | TRBV5-1 | TGCGCCAGCAGCTTGGCCTGGGTCGGTTCTGCGGGAGATACGCAGTATTTT | CASSLAWVGSAGDTQYF
TRBJ2-3 | . | . | TRBV10-2 | TGCGCCAGCTTTTCTGAGACAGGCGTCACAGATACGCAGTATTTT | CASFSETGVTDTQYF
TRBJ1-1 | . | . | TRBV28 | TGTGCCAGCAGTTTTTTTGGGGAGTCGGCTTTCTTT | CASSFFGESAFF
TRBJ1-1 | . | . | TRBV19 | TGTGCCAGTAGTACCAAGGCCGCCGGGAACACTGAAGCTTTCTTT | CASSTKAAGNTEAFF
TRBJ2-1 | . | . | TRBV11-1 | TGTGCCAGCAGGCCCCCAGGTTTGGCGGGAAGGAATGAGCAGTTCTTC | CASRPPGLAGRNEQFF
TRBJ1-2 | . | . | TRBV7-2 | TGTGCCAGCAGCTTAGTGTCAGGAGGAACAAGCTATGGCTACACCTTC | CASSLVSGGTSYGYTF
TRBJ1-1 | . | . | TRBV7-3 | TGTGCCAGCAGCCTGGGACCGGCAGTTTGGCCTGAAGCTTTCTTT | CASSLGPAVWPEAFF
TRBJ1-5 | TRBD1 | . | TRBV19 | TGTGCCACCACAGGGGCGGTGGATCAGCCCCAGCATTTT | CATTGAVDQPQHF
TRBJ2-2 | . | . | TRBV3-1/TRBV3-2 | TGTGCCAGCAGCCAGGATTTCTGGGAGCTGTTTTTT | CASSQDFWELFF
TRBJ2-1 | TRBD2 | once | TRBV27 | TGTGCCAGCAGTTTAGGTAGCGGGAAGGGCAATGAGCAGTTCTTC | CASSLGSGKGNEQFF
TRBJ2-7 | . | . | TRBV28 | TGTGCCAGCAGTCTACCCCCAGTCTACGAGCAGTACTTC | CASSLPPVYEQYF
TRBJ2-7 | TRBD2 | once | TRBV9 | TGTGCCAGCAGCGGAGAGGGACTAGCGGGAGACGAGCAGTACTTC | CASSGEGLAGDEQYF
TRBJ1-1 | TRBD1 | . | TRBV10-3 | TGTGCCATCAGCGACAGGGTAGGGACTGAAGCTTTCTTT | CAISDRVGTEAFF
TRBJ2-7 | . | . | TRBV4-1 | TGCGCCAGCAGCCAGGATCTCACCGAGCAGTACTTC | CASSQDLTEQYF
TRBJ1-1 | . | . | TRBV6-5 | TGTGCCAGCAGTTACTCGCGGCGGGACGAAGCTTTCTTT | CASSYSRRDEAFF
TRBJ1-2 | . | . | TRBV11-2 | TGTGCCAGCAGCTTAGTCTGGGATTCTAACTATGGCTACACCTTC | CASSLVWDSNYGYTF
TRBJ2-3 | TRBD2 | . | TRBV27 | TGTGCCAGCAGTTTGCTAGCGGGTGGAGACACAGATACGCAGTATTTT | CASSLLAGGDTDTQYF
TRBJ1-4 | . | . | TRBV15 | TGTGCCACCAGCTATACTCAGGGGCTCGGTGAAAAACTGTTTTTT | CATSYTQGLGEKLFF
TRBJ2-5 | . | . | TRBV7-9 | TGTGCCAGCAGCCTGACAGGCCTGGAGACCCAGTACTTC | CASSLTGLETQYF
TRBJ1-5 | TRBD1 | few | TRBV19 | TGTGCCAGTAGCCTGGGACAGGGAGGGCAGCCCCAGCATTTT | CASSLGQGGQPQHF
TRBJ1-6 | . | . | TRBV29-1 | TGCAGCGTCCGGGACAACTCTTCACCCCTCCACTTT | CSVRDNSSPLHF
TRBJ2-1 | TRBD2 | . | TRBV4-1 | TGCGCCAGCAGCCAAGAGGGACTAAATTTGGATGAGCAGTTCTTC | CASSQEGLNLDEQFF
TRBJ1-1 | . | . | TRBV12-3/TRBV12-4 | TGTGCCAGCACATCCGTGAAAGGGGAAGCTTTCTTT | CASTSVKGEAFF
TRBJ2-5 | . | . | TRBV2 | TGTGCCAGCAGAGGGGCTGCGGAGACCCAGTACTTC | CASRGAAETQYF
TRBJ1-2 | . | . | TRBV10-3 | TGTGCCATCAGTGCGAGTGGGGTGGCTCGTGACTATGGCTACACCTTC | CAISASGVARDYGYTF
TRBJ2-2 | TRBD2 | . | TRBV4-1 | TGCGCCAGCAGCCAAGTTAGCGGGGGGAACACCGGGGAGCTGTTTTTT | CASSQVSGGNTGELFF
TRBJ1-1 | . | . | TRBV19 | TGTGCCAGTAGGGGGGCAGGGGAGAACACTGAAGCTTTCTTT | CASRGAGENTEAFF
TRBJ2-7 | TRBD2 | . | TRBV5-4 | TGTGCCAGCAGCTCGGGACTAGCGGGAAACTACGAGCAGTACTTC | CASSSGLAGNYEQYF
TRBJ2-5 | . | . | TRBV5-1 | TGCGCCAGCAGCCTACCCCGACGGGAGACCCAGTACTTC | CASSLPRRETQYF
TRBJ1-2 | TRBD1 | many | TRBV27 | TGTGCCAGCAGTCCGTGGACAGGGAAGGAATATGGCTACACCTTC | CASSPWTGKEYGYTF
TRBJ2-1 | . | . | TRBV7-3 | TGTGCCAGCAGCCTTGATGGGGGCGGGACCTTCTATGAGCAGTTCTTC | CASSLDGGGTFYEQFF
TRBJ1-2 | . | . | TRBV5-1 | TGCGCCAGCAGCCTGGGAGGAGGCTACACCTTC | CASSLGGGYTF
TRBJ1-1 | . | once | TRBV9 | TGTGCCAGCAGCGTAGAATTAACAAACACTGAAGCTTTCTTT | CASSVELTNTEAFF
TRBJ1-4 | . | . | TRBV28 | TGTGCCAGCAGAATGCCCGGGGGCTGGGGTGAAAAACTGTTTTTT | CASRMPGGWGEKLFF
TRBJ2-5 | . | . | TRBV9 | TGTGCCAGCAGCGTATACCCTGGGGGCGGGTATGAGACCCAGTACTTC | CASSVYPGGGYETQYF
TRBJ2-7 | . | . | TRBV7-9 | TGTGCCAGCAGCCGTAGCGGTTACTACGAGCAGTACTTC | CASSRSGYYEQYF
TRBJ2-1 | TRBD2 | . | TRBV9 | TGTGCCAGCAGCGTAGCGGCTAGCGGGAGGAATGTTCTCTATGAGCAGTTCTTC | CASSVAASGRNVLYEQFF
TRBJ2-1 | . | . | TRBV7-6 | TGTGCCAGCAGCTTAAGGGTCGGCGGGGAGGAAAATATTATTGAGCAGTTCTTC | CASSLRVGGEENIIEQFF
TRBJ1-1 | TRBD1 | . | TRBV12-3/TRBV12-4 | TGTGCCAGCACCCAAATCAGGGGGGCTGAAGCTTTCTTT | CASTQIRGAEAFF
TRBJ1-2 | . | once | TRBV10-3 | TGTGCCATCCAGGGGTTAGGCAGGGACTATGGCTACACCTTC | CAIQGLGRDYGYTF
TRBJ2-2 | TRBD2 | . | TRBV7-6 | TGTGCCAGCAGCCAGAGAGGAACTAGCGGGATCGGCCTGGGGAACACCGGGGAGCTGTTTTTT | CASSQRGTSGIGLGNTGELFF
TRBJ1-5 | TRBD1 | . | TRBV19 | TGTGCCAGTAGTGCCGGTGACAGGGGCTATAGTCAGCCCCAGCATTTT | CASSAGDRGYSQPQHF